The clone carrying this T cell receptor beta chain was found once. Germline V gives CDR1 KGHSH, CDR2 LQKENI. The CDR3 loop spans 14 amino acids. V was pared by 3 bases and J by 3 bases, with 10 bases between. Cohort 3 recovered donors had two negative PCRs, clearance, or symptom resolution. This record belongs to a study of blood T cell repertoires in COVID-19. The method was immunoSEQ multiplex PCR; TCRdb's version includes in-frame clones alone and lacks a portion of them. This table has 150,000 to 200,000 clones, roughly 90% appearing once. The V gene is TRBV18, the J gene TRBJ2-3; weak D call: TRBD2 (5 bases). The receptor was isolated from a woman in her fifties or sixties who had recovered from COVID-19. Sample: PBMCs or T cells enriched from blood (not recorded which). The DNA for the CDR3 is TGTGCCAGCTCACCTGAGGGTTTGACAGATACGCAGTATTTT. Translation gives CASSPEGLTDTQYF.